The entry that follows covers one T cell receptor (beta chain) sequence. No antigen is known for it. The sample is drawn from a study of cytomegalovirus exposure and HLA in healthy donors. Whole-study context: There were roughly 110 million unique TCR beta sequences, drawn from about 179 million T cells, in an earlier analysis. General observations from the study: In a later analysis, parvovirus B19, influenza, CMV and Epstein-Barr virus appeared linked to several top co-occurrence clusters. Later analysis identified a missense DCLRE1C variant that was linked to TCR beta V- and J-gene trimming.

CDR3 length: 17 residues. Germline V gene data show CDR1 as KGHSH and CDR2 as LQKENI. With V trimmed by 0 bases and J by 2 bases, 5 bases remained unmatched. PCR used 60 Vbeta primers and 13 Jbeta primers. Only in-frame clones appear in the TCRdb table, and some are missing; sequencing was by immunoSEQ multiplex PCR. The repertoire holds about 130,000 clones, with around 75% as singletons. The sample comprised PBMCs. The clonotype comes from a man aged 25 to 40 in good health and CMV-seronegative. This rearrangement joins TRBV18 to TRBJ2-5, with 11 nucleotides matching TRBD1. As DNA, the CDR3 is TGTGCCAGCTCACCACCGAAGGACAGGGGGCGACAAGAGACCCAGTACTTC. Its protein is CASSPPKDRGRQETQYF.